The clone carrying this TCR beta chain appeared a few times. Sequencing was performed with immunoSEQ multiplex PCR; in TCRdb, only in-frame clones are kept and a portion is missing. The sample has 55,000 to 70,000 clones, around nine tenths seen once. These data originate in a study of blood T cell repertoires in COVID-19. Study background: Material from acute and convalescent COVID-19 was sourced from the United States, Italy and Spain.

Germline V gives CDR1 LNHDA, CDR2 SQIVND (reference sequence). Trimming left V 3 bases short and J 3 bases short, with 11 bases between. This CDR3 region has 15 residues. Material: PBMCs or T cells enriched from blood (not recorded which). J is TRBJ1-4 and V is TRBV19; D gene ambiguous. The receptor's source is a woman aged 40 to 50 who had recovered from COVID-19. As DNA, the CDR3 is TGTGCCAGTAGTATTGGTGGCTCGTCTAATGAAAAACTGTTTTTT. It specifies CASSIGGSSNEKLFF.